The 26 T cell receptor beta chains below all came from one sample that was sequenced in a study of tumor and adjacent non-tumor tissue in lung cancer. The library came from three nested PCR rounds adapted from ARM-PCR protocols. In TCRdb, the multiplex PCR reads were re-called with MiXCR into one record per CDR3 protein. Among about 200,000 distinct CDR3 sequences listed, 71% were seen once. No cell sorting was done before RNA was extracted from the tissue. The sequenced sample consisted of lung tumor tissue. All receptors come from a man aged 60-69 years with non-small cell lung cancer.

Notes on this clonotype: One end of the junction fails to match germline, which may point to a read error. The chain joins TRBV12-3 or TRBV12-4 to TRBJ2-7; weak D call: TRBD1 (6 bases). The CDR3 totals 15 residues. The CDR3 loop reads CASRPDSEGTYEHYF. The CDR3 DNA is TGTGCCAGCAGACCGGACAGCGAGGGAACGTACGAGCATTATTTC.

This clonotype was picked up many times. This sequence joins TRBV6-1 and TRBJ2-7, with D perhaps TRBD1 (5 bases). This CDR3 contains 13 residues. The germline V gene encodes CDR1 MNHNS and CDR2 SASEGT. Trimming took 5 bases from V and 2 from J, leaving 10 bases between them. The CDR3 DNA is TGTGCCAGCAGTCCGCAGGGTCCCTACGAGCAGTACTTC. Translation: CASSPQGPYEQYF.

For this clonotype: A much larger clone sits a single nucleotide away, making a read error possible. The chain combines TRBV20-1 with TRBJ1-5; D not certain. The CDR3 runs 14 residues. The V gene lost 6 bases and the J gene lost 7 bases, with 19 bases spanning the gap. The germline V gene has CDR1 DFQATT and CDR2 SNEGSKA (reference sequence). This CDR3 is CSAETALGWQPQHF. The CDR3 nucleotides are TGCAGTGCGGAAACAGCGCTCGGGTGGCAGCCCCAGCATTTT.

The chain has TRBV4-1 and TRBJ2-2; TRBD2 agrees at 7 bases. The J segment lost 3 bases and the V segment lost 5 bases, leaving 0 bases of the junction unmatched. The CDR3 has 13 amino acids. Per the germline V gene, CDR1 is MGHRA and CDR2 is YSYEKL. The CDR3 reads CASSGRDTGELFF. The CDR3 DNA is TGCGCCAGCAGCGGGAGGGACACCGGGGAGCTGTTTTTT.

This clonotype came up many times. The chain couples TRBV6-2 or TRBV6-3 to TRBJ2-1; unclear D gene. The CDR3 runs to 12 residues. Germline V gives CDR1 MNHEY, CDR2 SVGEGT. V shed 1 base and J shed 12 bases, with 10 bases lying between them. The CDR3 region has the DNA TGTGCCAGCAGTTACTTAATCGAGCGGCAGTTCTTC. Protein product: CASSYLIERQFF.

On this clonotype itself: Without the conserved terminal phenylalanine or tryptophan, this CDR3 likely stems from a read error. V gene TRBV11-2 combines with J gene TRBJ2-7; D unclear. CDR1 and CDR2 from the germline V gene are SGHAT and FQNNGV. CDR3 length equals 17 residues. The CDR3 sequence: CAGSLIPEALKGYEQYL. The CDR3 nucleotides read TGCGCCGGCAGCTTAATCCCCGAGGCCCTCAAAGGCTACGAGCAGTACTTA.

In regard to this clonotype: A much more abundant neighbour one base away suggests this may be a read error. The chain carries TRBV4-1 and TRBJ1-5, with 12 bases aligning to TRBD1. The CDR3 spans 18 residues. The V gene's germline CDR1 is MGHRA and CDR2 YSYEKL. CDR3 residues: CASSQEGGQGARSYPRHF. The CDR3 DNA sequence: TGCGCCAGCAGCCAAGAGGGGGGACAGGGGGCCCGTTCCTATCCCCGGCATTTT.

This clonotype was found once. A single base separates this from a much larger clone, so it may be a read error. The rearrangement links TRBV20-1 to TRBJ2-5; 8 bases match TRBD1. The CDR3 runs to 16 residues. Germline V gene data show CDR1 as DFQATT and CDR2 as SNEGSKA (reference sequence). V was clipped by 3 bases and J by 5 bases; unmatched bases: 14. The CDR3 is CSARATGTGIRETQYF. CDR3 DNA sequence: TGCAGTGCTAGGGCCACCGGGACAGGAATACGTGAGACCCAGTACTTC.

About this clonotype: Germline is not matched at one junction end, which may reflect a read error. This chain connects TRBV5-5 to TRBJ2-2, with 8 bases aligning to TRBD2. Looked up from germline, CDR1 is SGHKS and CDR2 is YYEKEE (reference sequence). The CDR3 is 15 amino acids. CDR3 sequence: CASNLAGGNTGELFF. The CDR3 DNA is TGTGCCAGCAACTTGGCGGGGGGGAACACCGGGGAGCTGTTTTTT.

This clonotype was detected only a few times. One end of the junction is discordant with germline, which a read error may explain. The CDR3 sequence is CASSEPGPQETQYF. The CDR3 nucleotides are TGTGCCAGCTCTGAACCGGGGCCCCAAGAGACACAGTACTTC. This chain links TRBV12-3 or TRBV12-4 with TRBJ2-5; D is perhaps TRBD1 or TRBD2 (5 bases each). The CDR3 is 14 residues long.

Points on this clonotype: The junction departs from the called germline gene at one end, perhaps through a read error. This chain joins TRBV6-5 and TRBJ2-7, with 9 bases that match TRBD1. Per germline, CDR1 MNHEY and CDR2 SVGAGI. The CDR3 consists of 14 residues. The CDR3 DNA sequence: TGTGCCAGCAGCGGGGACAGGGTCATATCCGGGCAGCACTTC. Translated, it gives CASSGDRVISGQHF.

This clonotype was picked up a small number of times. This may be a read error: a much more frequent sequence differs by one nucleotide. V gene TRBV29-1 combines with J gene TRBJ2-1; possible D gene TRBD2, 6 bases. The germline gives CDR1 SQVTM, CDR2 ANQGSEA. The CDR3 sequence is 10 residues long. The CDR3 reads CCHRDYEQFF. The CDR3 DNA is TGCTGCCACCGGGACTATGAGCAGTTCTTC.

Of note for this clonotype: This may come from a read error, since a much larger clone is one base off. The V gene is TRBV20-1, the J gene TRBJ2-1; D uncertain. This CDR3 is 12 amino acids long. V lost 8 bases and J 10 bases, leaving 18 bases between the germline ends. The germline gives CDR1 DFQATT, CDR2 SNEGSKA (reference sequence). The CDR3, as DNA: TGCAGTACCCATCCAAAGGGCGTAGAGCAGTTCTTC. Protein sequence: CSTHPKGVEQFF.

Concerning this clonotype itself: A single base separates this from a much larger clone, so it may be a read error. V usage is TRBV20-1 and J usage is TRBJ1-3; D remains unclear. CDR3 length: 12 residues. Germline CDR1 DFQATT, CDR2 SNEGSKA (reference sequence). With 8 bases removed from V and 4 bases from J, the gap between germline ends came to 12 bases. The CDR3 DNA follows: TGCAGTATTCGAGGGTTGGGAAACACCATATATTTT. Translating it yields CSIRGLGNTIYF.

The gene calls are TRBV11-2 and TRBJ2-3; no reliable D call. The V end lost 8 bases, the J end lost 5 bases, and 17 bases lay between the germline ends. The CDR3 has 14 residues. CDR1 and CDR2 (germline): SGHAT, FQNNGV. CDR3 protein: CASRDSTGLDTQYF. The CDR3 DNA reads as TGTGCCAGCCGAGACTCGACCGGTTTAGATACGCAGTATTTT.

This clonotype was seen a single time. The chain couples TRBV11-2 to TRBJ2-3, with D tentatively TRBD2 (6 bases). The CDR3 loop spans 14 amino acids. Germline V gene sequence: CDR1 SGHAT, CDR2 FQNNGV. The germline V and J ends were trimmed by 3 bases and 12 bases, with 19 bases remaining between them. DNA of the CDR3: TGTGCCAGCAGCTTTCTAGCGAGGGCCGTTCAACAGTATTTT. As protein: CASSFLARAVQQYF.

As to this clonotype: Just one base apart from a much larger clone, this may be a read error. This chain links TRBV6-2 or TRBV6-3 with TRBJ2-1; D possibly corresponds to TRBD2 (6 bases). Germline V gene lookup returns CDR1 MNHEY and CDR2 SVGEGT. The CDR3 length is 14 residues. Trimming left V 7 bases short and J 4 bases short, with 14 bases between. The CDR3 spells CASNTTGGYNEQFF. CDR3 nucleotides: TGTGCCAGCAATACGACTGGGGGGTACAATGAGCAGTTCTTC.

CDR3: CASSQEGQGRSGANVLTF. As DNA, the CDR3 is TGTGCCAGCAGCCAAGAAGGGCAGGGTAGATCTGGGGCCAACGTCCTGACTTTC. The chain combines TRBV4-2 with TRBJ2-6, with D maybe TRBD1 (5 bases). The CDR3 is 18 amino acids. Per the germline V gene, CDR1 is LGHNA and CDR2 is YNFKEQ. With 0 bases removed from V and 1 base from J, the gap between germline ends came to 13 bases.

As to this clonotype: This may be a read error: a much more frequent sequence differs by one nucleotide. V gene TRBV11-3 combines with J gene TRBJ2-7; 7 nucleotides line up with TRBD2. The CDR3 is 16 amino acids. CDR1 and CDR2 (germline): SGHNT, YENEEA. Here the CDR3 DNA reads TGTGCCAGCAGCTTAGCCGGGACTACCATCTCCTGCGAGCAGTACTTC. Its translation: CASSLAGTTISCEQYF.

The V gene is TRBV20-1, the J gene TRBJ1-2; tentative D call: TRBD1 (5 bases). Germline V gene data show CDR1 as DFQATT and CDR2 as SNEGSKA (reference sequence). The CDR3 is made up of 13 amino acids. V gave up 5 bases and J gave up 6 bases, with 16 bases separating them. CDR3 sequence: CSAPSQGLDGYTF. CDR3 coding DNA: TGCAGTGCTCCCTCCCAGGGTTTGGATGGCTACACCTTC.

About this clonotype itself: The conserved final phenylalanine or tryptophan is absent from the CDR3, which likely points to a read error. This rearrangement joins TRBV11-2 to TRBJ2-3; D perhaps matches TRBD2 (5 bases). CDR3 length: 16 amino acids. From germline, CDR1 is SGHAT and CDR2 FQNNGV. The chain's CDR3 is CASSLVVRSSTDTQYY. The CDR3 bases are TGTGCCAGCAGCTTAGTCGTGCGTTCTAGCACGGATACGCAGTATTAT.

Ten or more counts support this clonotype. The rearrangement uses TRBV6-6 and TRBJ2-7; D gene ambiguous. The CDR3 totals 12 residues. From germline, CDR1 is MNHNY and CDR2 SVGAGI (reference sequence). V lost 2 bases and J lost 7, with 9 bases in between. In DNA, the CDR3 is TGTGCCAGCAGTTACGCGGACGGGGAGCAGTACTTC. Translated: CASSYADGEQYF.

Remarks on this clonotype: A much larger clone differs by one base, so this may be a read error. The chain joins TRBV20-1 to TRBJ2-1; D might be TRBD2 (7 bases). Germline CDR1 and CDR2: DFQATT and SNEGSKA (reference sequence). This CDR3 contains 13 residues. This chain's CDR3 is CSASAGGLNEQSF. The CDR3 DNA follows: TGCAGTGCTAGTGCCGGGGGGCTGAATGAGCAGTCCTTC.

A word on this clonotype: Given a much more abundant clone one base away, this may be a read error. This sequence joins TRBV6-1 and TRBJ2-7; 16 nucleotides line up with TRBD2. Looked up from germline, CDR1 is MNHNS and CDR2 is SASEGT. The CDR3 consists of 16 residues. Written as DNA, the CDR3 is TGTGACAGCAATGCGGGGACTAGCGGGAGGGGCTACGAGCAGTACTTC. Translated, it gives CDSNAGTSGRGYEQYF.

On this clonotype: Given a much more abundant clone one base away, this may be a read error. J is TRBJ2-1 and V is TRBV29-1; 13 positions match TRBD2. V lost 6 bases, J lost 7 bases, and 6 bases stayed unmatched. This CDR3 contains 14 residues. Germline V lookup: CDR1 SQVTM, CDR2 ANQGSEA. In nucleotides, the CDR3 is TGCAGCGTCGGACTAGCGGGAGCACCAAATGAGCAGTTCTTC. Translated, it gives CSVGLAGAPNEQFF.

About this clonotype: A much more abundant neighbour one base away suggests this may be a read error. CDR3 DNA sequence: TGTGCCAGCAGTATACGTTCGGGCAATGAGCAGTTCTTC. Translating it yields CASSIRSGNEQFF. The V gene is TRBV6-6, the J gene TRBJ2-1; D is unclear. Per germline, CDR1 MNHNY and CDR2 SVGAGI (reference sequence). The length of the CDR3 is 13 residues. Trimming stripped 5 bases from V and 6 bases from J, with 11 bases between.